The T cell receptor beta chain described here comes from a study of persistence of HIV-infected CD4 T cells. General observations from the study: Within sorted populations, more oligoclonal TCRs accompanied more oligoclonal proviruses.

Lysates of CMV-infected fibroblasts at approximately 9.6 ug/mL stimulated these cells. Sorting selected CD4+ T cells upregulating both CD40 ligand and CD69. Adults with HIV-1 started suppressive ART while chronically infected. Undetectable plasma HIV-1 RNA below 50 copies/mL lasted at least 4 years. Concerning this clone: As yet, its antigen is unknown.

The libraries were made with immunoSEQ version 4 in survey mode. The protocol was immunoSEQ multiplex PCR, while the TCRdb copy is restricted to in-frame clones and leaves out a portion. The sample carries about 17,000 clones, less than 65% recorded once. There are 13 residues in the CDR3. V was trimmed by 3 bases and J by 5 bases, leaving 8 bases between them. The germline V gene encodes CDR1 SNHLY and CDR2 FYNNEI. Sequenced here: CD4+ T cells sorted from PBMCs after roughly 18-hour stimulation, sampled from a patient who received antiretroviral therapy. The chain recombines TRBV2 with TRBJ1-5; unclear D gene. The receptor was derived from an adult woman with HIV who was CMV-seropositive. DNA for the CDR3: TGTGCCAGCAGTGAGTCGGGATATCAGCCCCAGCATTTT. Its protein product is CASSESGYQPQHF.